Shown below are 10 T cell receptor beta chains from a single sample sequenced in a study of patients and donors after allogeneic stem cell transplantation. TCRdb used MiXCR to reprocess the RT-PCR reads, holding one entry per CDR3 protein. The sample comprises about 110,000 distinct CDR3 sequences, over 30% of which are singletons, and 27% rests with the top ten. Source material: blood, either unsorted or a sorted T cell fraction (not recorded which). These receptors were obtained from a human donor who was either an allogeneic HSCT recipient or a stem cell or donor lymphocyte infusion donor (not recorded which). It is not recorded whose cells these are; they may come from a transplant donor.

The CDR3 loop reads CASSKAGTHWYEQYF. The CDR3 DNA reads as TGTGCCAGCAGCAAAGCCGGGACTCATTGGTACGAGCAGTACTTC. This chain links TRBV21-1 with TRBJ2-7; TRBD2 reflects the table's D call only, with no check against the DNA. TRBV21-1 is reported as a pseudogene. This CDR3 is built from 15 residues.

This clonotype was picked up a small number of times. The J gene is TRBJ1-2, the V gene TRBV18; 8 nucleotides align to TRBD1. CDR1 and CDR2 from the germline V gene are KGHSH and LQKENI. The V and J ends lost 3 bases and 5 bases, in that order; junction bases with no gene match: 2. The CDR3 totals 13 residues. The CDR3 DNA is TGTGCCAGCTCACCGCGACAGGGGTATGGCTACACCTTC. The encoded protein is CASSPRQGYGYTF.

The chain recombines TRBV2 with TRBJ1-5, with D possibly being TRBD1 (5 bases). The ends were cut back, 7 bases at V and 0 bases at J, with 7 bases in the middle. Germline CDR1 and CDR2: SNHLY and FYNNEI. This CDR3 spans 13 amino acids. The CDR3 spells CASKTDSNQPQHF. DNA for the CDR3: TGTGCCAGCAAGACAGATAGCAATCAGCCCCAGCATTTT. Full variable domain (rest looked up from reference TRBV2 and TRBJ1-5): EPEVTQTPSHQVTQMGQEVILRCVPISNHLYFYWYRQILGQKVEFLVSFYNNEISEKSEIFDDQFSVERPDGSNFTLKIRSTKLEDSAMYFCASKTDSNQPQHFGDGTRLSIL.

This clonotype showed up just a few times. The chain couples TRBV7-9 to TRBJ1-4, with TRBD1 as a possible D gene (5 bases). V was cut by 5 bases and J by 3 bases, with 10 bases left in between. Germline V gene lookup returns CDR1 SEHNR and CDR2 FQNEAQ (reference sequence). The CDR3 loop spans 14 amino acids. This CDR3 reads CASSRQNANEKLFF. In DNA form, the CDR3 reads TGTGCCAGCAGCCGACAGAACGCTAATGAAAAACTGTTTTTT.

J is TRBJ2-5 and V is TRBV7-2; D gene ambiguous. The CDR3 covers 14 residues. V gave up 3 bases and J gave up 0 bases, with 8 bases separating them. Germline lookup yields CDR1 SGHTA and CDR2 FQGNSA. In nucleotides, the CDR3 is TGTGCCAGCAGCTTCAGTTGGAACCAAGAGACCCAGTACTTC. Translation: CASSFSWNQETQYF.

The V call is TRBV7-4, the J call TRBJ1-4; tentatively, D is TRBD1 (5 bases). Germline-derived CDR1 and CDR2 are SGHVT and SQSDAQ. This CDR3 spans 15 amino acids. V lost 8 bases and J 8 bases, leaving 21 bases between the germline ends. The CDR3: CASASSRGSREKLFF. CDR3 DNA sequence: TGTGCCAGCGCCTCATCGCGGGGGAGTCGGGAAAAACTGTTTTTT.

The V and J genes are TRBV4-2 and TRBJ2-5; D gene unclear. V was cut by 0 bases and J by 5 bases, with 4 bases left in between. The CDR3 runs to 12 residues. The germline V gene has CDR1 LGHNA and CDR2 YNFKEQ. The chain's CDR3 is CASSQEGETQYF. Here the CDR3 DNA reads TGTGCCAGCAGCCAAGAGGGGGAGACCCAGTACTTC.

This clonotype was counted a few times. J is TRBJ2-7 and V is TRBV27; weak D call: TRBD1 (6 bases). CDR1 and CDR2 from the germline V gene are MNHEY and SMNVEV (reference sequence). CDR3 length equals 13 residues. V was clipped by 3 bases and J by 5 bases, with 11 bases between them. The CDR3 DNA reads TGTGCCAGCAGTTTTGGGGGCCTCCACGAGCAGTACTTC. Protein: CASSFGGLHEQYF.

This clonotype was detected a few times. The junction does not match germline at one end; this may be a read error. The chain links TRBV7-7 to TRBJ2-1, with D possibly matching TRBD2 (5 bases). This CDR3 spans 16 amino acids. The germline gives CDR1 SSHAT, CDR2 FNYEAQ (reference sequence). The CDR3 region is CASSLEGGSRYNEQFF. In DNA, the CDR3 is TGTGCTAGCAGCTTAGAAGGCGGGTCTAGGTACAATGAGCAGTTCTTC.

This clonotype occurred a few times. This sequence joins TRBV6-5 and TRBJ2-3, with a tentative D call TRBD2 (6 bases). Germline lookup yields CDR1 MNHEY and CDR2 SVGAGI. Between the trimmed V and J ends, which lost 6 bases and 0 bases, there was a span of 10 bases. The CDR3 runs to 14 residues. The CDR3 DNA is TGTGCCAGCAGGAGTAGCGGAAGCACAGATACGCAGTATTTT. It translates to CASRSSGSTDTQYF.